The T cell receptor beta chain under discussion was sequenced for a study of PD-1 blockade in classical Hodgkin lymphoma. Study context: Intravenous nivolumab at 3 mg/kg was given to patients every 2 weeks.

By share, this clone counts as medium-sized. This table comes from immunoSEQ multiplex PCR, and its TCRdb copy is limited to in-frame clones, with some not included. The sample lists about 150,000 clones; approximately 72% were seen once. The V gene's germline CDR1 is MNHEY and CDR2 SVGAGI. This CDR3 has 14 residues. Trimming pared 0 bases from V and 8 bases from J, leaving 13 bases between. All patients experienced relapse after autologous stem cell transplantation, and brentuximab vedotin exposure was variable. Sequenced here: peripheral blood mononuclear cells (PBMCs), sampled before the second cycle of nivolumab. This rearrangement joins TRBV6-5 to TRBJ1-1; D is perhaps TRBD1 (6 bases). The sequence derives from a human donor with classical Hodgkin lymphoma. The CDR3 coding sequence is TGTGCCAGCAGTTACTCGGGCGCGAGGGGGGAAGCTTTCTTT. This translates into CASSYSGARGEAFF.